The rows below give T cell receptor beta chains drawn from one sample of a study of cytomegalovirus exposure and HLA in healthy donors. Method: immunoSEQ multiplex PCR; TCRdb's copy keeps in-frame clones and lacks some. Of around 120,000 clones listed, 80% are singletons. The sequenced sample consisted of PBMCs. The receptors come from a human donor in good health. Both conserved end residues are part of each CDR3. A D gene is named only where the DNA matches it firmly. Size tells how often a clone was seen (once, few, many) or the class of an expanded clone, and some rows leave it out.

CDR3	DNA	size	V	J	D
CASSLGGFYGYTF	TGTGCCAGCAGCTTAGGAGGGTTCTATGGCTACACCTTC	NA	TRBV7-2	TRBJ1-2	NA
CASSHIDKTDSYNEQFF	TGCGCCAGCAGCCACATTGACAAGACAGACTCCTACAATGAGCAGTTCTTC	once	TRBV5-1	TRBJ2-1	NA
CASIFSQGTGELFF	TGTGCCAGCATTTTTTCACAGGGGACCGGGGAGCTGTTTTTT	NA	TRBV9	TRBJ2-2	TRBD1
CASSLDREDTGELFF	TGTGCCAGCAGCCTCGACAGGGAAGACACCGGGGAGCTGTTTTTT	NA	TRBV6-1	TRBJ2-2	TRBD1
CASSRGPGQAYEQYF	TGTGCCAGCAGCAGGGGCCCCGGACAGGCCTACGAGCAGTACTTC	once	TRBV21-1	TRBJ2-7	NA
CASQTSGKNTEAFF	TGTGCCAGCCAAACTTCAGGGAAAAACACTGAAGCTTTCTTT	NA	TRBV2	TRBJ1-1	NA
CASSDPRYLQGRSRGNTEAFF	TGTGCCAGCAGTGACCCTCGATACCTACAGGGGCGCTCTAGGGGGAACACTGAAGCTTTCTTT	NA	TRBV6-4	TRBJ1-1	TRBD1
CASSPLGHLYEQYF	TGTGCCAGCAGTCCGTTGGGACACCTCTACGAGCAGTACTTC	NA	TRBV28	TRBJ2-7	NA
CASSGGEEQFF	TGTGCCAGCTCCGGGGGGGAGGAGCAGTTCTTC	NA	TRBV18	TRBJ2-1	TRBD2
CASSLEGGGSYEQYF	TGCGCCAGCAGCTTGGAGGGGGGGGGCTCCTACGAGCAGTACTTC	NA	TRBV5-1	TRBJ2-7	NA
CASRFSGTYNEQFF	TGTGCCAGCAGATTCAGCGGGACTTACAATGAGCAGTTCTTC	few	TRBV27	TRBJ2-1	TRBD2
CASTPQNTVGGLFAF	TGTGCCAGCACCCCCCAAAATACGGTCGGGGGACTTTTCGCCTTC	NA	TRBV7-2	TRBJ1-2	NA
CSARDRRNEQYF	TGCAGCGCCCGGGACAGAAGGAACGAGCAGTACTTC	NA	TRBV29-1	TRBJ2-7	TRBD1
CASSEGQATHGYTF	TGCGCCAGCAGCGAGGGCCAGGCAACTCATGGCTACACCTTC	NA	TRBV4-1	TRBJ1-2	NA
CASSLGGSVRNQPQHF	TGTGCCAGCAGCTTAGGTGGTTCAGTTCGCAATCAGCCCCAGCATTTT	NA	TRBV7-2	TRBJ1-5	NA
CASSIEFGRVYEQYF	TGTGCCAGTAGTATTGAGTTTGGCAGGGTGTACGAGCAGTACTTC	NA	TRBV19	TRBJ2-7	NA
CASSDSSGGYTGELFF	TGTGCCAGCAGCGATTCTAGCGGGGGATACACCGGGGAGCTGTTTTTT	NA	TRBV9	TRBJ2-2	TRBD2
CASSPRGRSQPQHF	TGTGCCAGCAGCCCCAGGGGGAGGAGTCAGCCCCAGCATTTT	NA	TRBV6-1	TRBJ1-5	TRBD1
CASSLARGDWNEQFF	TGTGCCAGCAGCTTAGCGCGGGGAGATTGGAATGAGCAGTTCTTC	once	TRBV13	TRBJ2-1	NA
CASTGFYYEQYF	TGTGCCAGCACAGGTTTCTACTACGAGCAGTACTTC	NA	TRBV6-1	TRBJ2-7	NA
CSVGTGGLVDTQYF	TGCAGCGTGGGGACAGGGGGCCTTGTAGATACGCAGTATTTT	NA	TRBV29-1	TRBJ2-3	TRBD1
CASSSGRASGGPTQYF	TGTGCCAGCAGCTCGGGTCGGGCTAGCGGGGGGCCGACGCAGTACTTC	NA	TRBV5-5	TRBJ2-7	TRBD2
CATRTYTEAFF	TGTGCCACCCGGACATACACTGAAGCTTTCTTT	NA	TRBV6-5	TRBJ1-1	NA
CASSNVAGIFNTEAFF	TGTGCCAGTAGTAACGTCGCAGGGATTTTTAACACTGAAGCTTTCTTT	NA	TRBV19	TRBJ1-1	NA
CASSSGATQPQHF	TGTGCCAGCAGTTCAGGGGCTACTCAGCCCCAGCATTTT	few	TRBV27	TRBJ1-5	NA
CASSKQKSYEQYF	TGTGCCAGTAGTAAACAGAAATCCTACGAGCAGTACTTC	NA	TRBV19	TRBJ2-7	NA
CASSLRGRAGANNEQFF	TGCGCCAGCAGCCTCAGGGGTCGAGCGGGGGCAAACAATGAGCAGTTCTTC	NA	TRBV5-1	TRBJ2-1	TRBD2
CASSVVALDTQYF	TGTGCCAGCAGCGTAGTTGCGTTAGATACGCAGTATTTT	NA	TRBV9	TRBJ2-3	NA
CASRSYLAGGADTQYF	TGCGCCAGCAGATCGTATCTAGCGGGGGGTGCAGATACGCAGTATTTT	NA	TRBV5-1	TRBJ2-3	TRBD2
CASTSPGTLDEKLFF	TGTGCCAGCACGTCCCCCGGGACATTGGATGAAAAACTGTTTTTT	few	TRBV5-6	TRBJ1-4	NA
CASSPGQVVGYTF	TGTGCCAGCAGTCCGGGACAGGTAGTGGGCTACACCTTC	NA	TRBV2	TRBJ1-2	TRBD1
CASSSTGADPNEKLFF	TGTGCCAGCAGTTCGACAGGGGCCGACCCTAATGAAAAACTGTTTTTT	few	TRBV28	TRBJ1-4	TRBD1
CASSLHRVNTIYF	TGTGCCAGCAGCTTGCACAGGGTAAACACCATATATTTT	few	TRBV5-8	TRBJ1-3	NA
CASSPDRPANTGELFF	TGCGCCAGCAGCCCGGACAGGCCCGCGAACACCGGGGAGCTGTTTTTT	NA	TRBV5-1	TRBJ2-2	TRBD1
CASTKETSGTGELFF	TGTGCCAGCACCAAAGAGACTAGCGGGACCGGGGAGCTGTTTTTT	NA	TRBV5-4	TRBJ2-2	TRBD2
CASKNTGTGGNGYTF	TGTGCCAGCAAGAATACCGGGACAGGGGGGAATGGCTACACCTTC	NA	TRBV6-1	TRBJ1-2	TRBD1
CASSWEQREPQHF	TGTGCCAGCAGCTGGGAACAGCGGGAGCCCCAGCATTTT	NA	TRBV5-4	TRBJ1-5	NA
CASSSEGTREKLFF	TGTGCCAGCAGTTCCGAGGGGACTCGTGAAAAACTGTTTTTT	NA	TRBV27	TRBJ1-4	NA
CASSFAAGGNEQFF	TGTGCCAGCAGCTTCGCCGCAGGGGGTAATGAGCAGTTCTTC	NA	TRBV7-8	TRBJ2-1	TRBD1
CAIGDISSGATETQYF	TGTGCCATCGGGGACATAAGTAGCGGGGCGACGGAGACCCAGTACTTC	NA	TRBV10-3	TRBJ2-5	TRBD2
CASSTPMRDEKLFF	TGTGCCAGTAGTACCCCGATGCGTGATGAAAAACTGTTTTTT	NA	TRBV19	TRBJ1-4	NA